The clone carrying this T cell receptor (beta chain) was detected only a few times. The cohort's ophthalmopathy patients, a group with duration under 3 months, had a Clinical Activity Score of at least 3 and a NOSPECS grade of at least 4. In making diagnoses, clinical symptoms, serum thyroxine and TRAb, thyroid ultrasound and orbital computed tomography were all used. PBMCs were collected from a roughly 9.7 ml volume of fresh peripheral blood. RNA transcripts served as the template for amplifying TCR beta CDR3 regions. First-round RT-PCR targeting the TCR CDR3 was performed with the HTBI primer set. TCRdb re-analysed the multiplex PCR reads in MiXCR, keeping a single row per CDR3 protein. The data show almost 350,000 distinct CDR3 sequences, 15% to 20% seen once. This entry belongs to a study of T cells in Graves' hyperthyroidism and ophthalmopathy. Trimming removed 2 bases at V and 2 bases at J, with 18 bases between. This CDR3 has 17 residues. Germline lookup yields CDR1 MNHEY and CDR2 SVGEGT.

This chain links TRBV6-2 or TRBV6-3 with TRBJ1-1, with D uncertain. Sequencing input: blood. The TCR originated in a woman in her thirties or forties with Graves' ophthalmopathy. CDR3 sequence (DNA): TGTGCCAGCAGTTACCAAGTCGACCGACCATCTAACACTGAAGCTTTCTTT. Translation: CASSYQVDRPSNTEAFF.